Given below is one T cell receptor beta chain in context. Germline CDR1 reads SGDLS; CDR2 reads YYNGEE. The length of the CDR3 is 14 residues. Trimming at V came to 0 bases and at J to 4 bases, leaving 3 bases not matched to a gene. This entry is derived from a study of shared clonotypes between healthy human individuals. At the level of the study: The donors, a couple of women and three men, were aged 18 to 49.

Here immunoSEQ multiplex PCR was the method, and the copy in TCRdb shows in-frame clones only, minus some. The sample shows fewer than 500,000 clones, over 75% of them seen only once. What was sequenced was PBMCs. This rearrangement joins TRBV9 to TRBJ1-2; 7 bases agree with TRBD1. This receptor was taken from a middle-aged woman in good health. Some clones in this sample may be carry-over from other donors' samples. The CDR3 bases are TGTGCCAGCAGCGTAGGACAGGGTGTCTATGGCTACACCTTC. It codes for CASSVGQGVYGYTF.